This TCR beta chain was recovered during a study of post-analysis software for immune sequencing data. Overall study results and limits: Higher frequency in patients than in controls was seen for roughly five TRBV segments, with TRBV5-6, TRBV5-1 and TRBV20-1 among them.

Libraries were made from TCR beta cDNA, and they carried unique molecular identifiers. Between about 0.85 and 11 million T cells gave rise to a few hundred thousand cDNA molecules. TCRdb reanalysed the PCR reads using MiXCR and keeps one entry per CDR3 protein. The table records about 810,000 distinct CDR3 sequences, around 53% of them present only once. Note on this clonotype: The target antigen is unknown.

The CDR3 contains 13 residues. Trimming cost V 4 bases and J 7 bases, with 11 bases left between them. Germline loops: CDR1 LGHDT, CDR2 YNNKEL (reference sequence). The rearrangement links TRBV3-1 to TRBJ1-5; D ambiguous. The receptor was derived from a girl between 5 and 17 years old with multiple sclerosis. Sequencing input: blood. As DNA, the CDR3 is TGTGCCAGCAGCCCCCCAGGTCGCCAGCCCCAGCATTTT. It translates to CASSPPGRQPQHF.